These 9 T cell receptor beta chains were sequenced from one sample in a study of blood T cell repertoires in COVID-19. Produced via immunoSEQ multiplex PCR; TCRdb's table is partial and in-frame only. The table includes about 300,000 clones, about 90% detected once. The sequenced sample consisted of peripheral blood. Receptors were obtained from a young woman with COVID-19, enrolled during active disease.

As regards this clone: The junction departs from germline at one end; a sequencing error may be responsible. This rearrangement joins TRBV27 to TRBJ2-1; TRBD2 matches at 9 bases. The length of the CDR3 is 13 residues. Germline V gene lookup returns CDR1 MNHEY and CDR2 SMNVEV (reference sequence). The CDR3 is CASSFIAGAVGVF. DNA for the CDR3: TGTGCCAGCAGTTTCATAGCGGGGGCTGTCGGGGTCTTC.

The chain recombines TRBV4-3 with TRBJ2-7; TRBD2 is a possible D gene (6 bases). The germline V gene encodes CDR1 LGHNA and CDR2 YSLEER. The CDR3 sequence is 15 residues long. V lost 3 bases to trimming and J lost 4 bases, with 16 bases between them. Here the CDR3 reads CASSHGTRGLYEQYF. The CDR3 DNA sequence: TGCGCCAGCAGCCATGGGACTCGAGGGCTTTACGAGCAGTACTTC.

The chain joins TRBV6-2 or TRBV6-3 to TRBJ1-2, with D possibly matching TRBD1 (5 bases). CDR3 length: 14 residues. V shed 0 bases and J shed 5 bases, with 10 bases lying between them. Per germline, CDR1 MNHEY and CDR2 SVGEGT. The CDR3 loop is CASSYSRTLYGYTF. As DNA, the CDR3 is TGTGCCAGCAGTTACTCGAGGACATTATATGGCTACACCTTC.

The CDR3 is CASSEGTGWDGYTF. The CDR3 DNA follows: TGTGCCAGCAGCGAGGGGACAGGGTGGGATGGCTACACCTTC. The chain employs TRBV7-9 and TRBJ1-2, with 9 bases fitting TRBD1. The CDR3 contains 14 residues. Per the germline V gene, CDR1 is SEHNR and CDR2 is FQNEAQ (reference sequence). With 5 bases clipped from V and 6 bases from J, the junction kept 7 bases outside the gene matches.

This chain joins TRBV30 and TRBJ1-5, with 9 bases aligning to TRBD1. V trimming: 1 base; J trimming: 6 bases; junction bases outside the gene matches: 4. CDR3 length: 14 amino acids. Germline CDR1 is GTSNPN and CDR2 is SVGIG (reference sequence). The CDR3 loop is CAWSEGQGPQPQHF. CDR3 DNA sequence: TGTGCCTGGAGTGAGGGACAGGGACCTCAGCCCCAGCATTTT.

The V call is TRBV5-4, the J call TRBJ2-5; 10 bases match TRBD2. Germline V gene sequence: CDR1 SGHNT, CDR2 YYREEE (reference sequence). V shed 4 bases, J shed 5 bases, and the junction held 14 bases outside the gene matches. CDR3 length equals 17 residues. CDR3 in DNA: TGTGCCAGCAGCCACTCCTCTAGCGGGGGTGTGCTGGAGACCCAGTACTTC. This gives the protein CASSHSSSGGVLETQYF.

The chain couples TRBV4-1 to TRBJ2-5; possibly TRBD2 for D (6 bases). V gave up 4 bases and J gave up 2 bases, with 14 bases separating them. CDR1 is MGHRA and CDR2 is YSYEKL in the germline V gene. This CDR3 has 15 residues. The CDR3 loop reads CASSRRIGTQETQYF. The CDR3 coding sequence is TGCGCCAGCAGCCGACGGATAGGGACTCAAGAGACCCAGTACTTC.

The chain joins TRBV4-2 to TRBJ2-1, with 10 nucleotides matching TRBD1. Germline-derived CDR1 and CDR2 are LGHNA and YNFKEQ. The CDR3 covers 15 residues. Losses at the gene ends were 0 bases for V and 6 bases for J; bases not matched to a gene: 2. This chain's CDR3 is CASSQDRTGGNEQFF. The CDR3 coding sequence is TGTGCCAGCAGCCAAGATCGGACAGGGGGCAATGAGCAGTTCTTC.

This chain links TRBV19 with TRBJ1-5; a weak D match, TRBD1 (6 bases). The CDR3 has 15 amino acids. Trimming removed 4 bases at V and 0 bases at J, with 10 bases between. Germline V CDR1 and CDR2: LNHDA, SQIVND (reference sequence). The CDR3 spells CASSTTGYSNQPQHF. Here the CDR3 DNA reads TGTGCCAGTAGTACGACAGGTTATAGCAATCAGCCCCAGCATTTT.